This entry lists 21 T cell receptor beta chains sequenced from one sample in a study of identical twins. Via MiXCR, TCRdb re-called the 5' RACE reads, giving one row per CDR3 protein. The sample has more than 400,000 distinct CDR3 sequences; approximately 14% are singletons. The sample was also reused in another study, on yellow fever vaccine responses in identical twins.

Sequenced material: CD4+ T cells sorted from blood. The receptors stem from a young woman in good health.

This clonotype was detected only a few times. The gene calls are TRBV6-6 and TRBJ2-7, with 9 bases fitting TRBD1. The CDR3 totals 12 residues. The germline V gene has CDR1 MNHNY and CDR2 SVGAGI (reference sequence). After removal of 11 bases from V and 7 bases from J, the junction contained 9 bases not matched to a gene. CDR3 DNA sequence: TGTGCCGTCCGGGACAGGGAAGGAGAGCAGTACGTC. It is translated as CAVRDREGEQYV.

Many counts were recorded for this clonotype. The junction departs from the called germline gene at one end, perhaps through a read error. The genes are TRBV5-1 and TRBJ2-1; TRBD2 matches at 7 bases. Germline V CDR1 and CDR2: SGHRS, YFSETQ. The length of the CDR3 is 13 residues. The CDR3 spells CASSPGLYNEQFF. CDR3 bases: TGTGCCAGCAGCCCGGGACTATACAATGAGCAGTTCTTC.

This clonotype has a handful of counts. The gene calls are TRBV5-1 and TRBJ2-5, with a possible D match to TRBD1 (5 bases). Trimming took 1 base from V and 3 from J, leaving 10 bases between them. Looked up from germline, CDR1 is SGHRS and CDR2 is YFSETQ. The CDR3 consists of 14 residues. CDR3 in DNA: TGCGCCAGCAGCTTGCTTCCCAGGGAAGAGACCCAGTACTTC. Encoded protein: CASSLLPREETQYF.

This clonotype was found a few times. This chain links TRBV4-2 with TRBJ2-7, with 11 bases fitting TRBD1. V was clipped by 0 bases and J by 6 bases; unmatched bases: 4. The CDR3 contains 15 residues. Germline CDR1 and CDR2: LGHNA and YNFKEQ. The CDR3 region has the DNA TGTGCCAGCAGCCAAGAGGGGACAGGGGGTCGCGAGCAGTACTTC. It codes for CASSQEGTGGREQYF.

J is TRBJ1-5 and V is TRBV12-5, with TRBD1 identical over 12 bases. CDR1 LGHNT and CDR2 FRNRAP come from the germline V gene. V shed 3 bases, J shed 0 bases, and the junction held 12 bases outside the gene matches. This CDR3 has 20 amino acids. DNA of the CDR3: TGTGCTAGTGGTTTCGGGACAGGGGGCGTCCTCCCTTATAGCAATCAGCCCCAGCATTTT. Translating it yields CASGFGTGGVLPYSNQPQHF.

This clonotype was recorded a few times. The chain is built from TRBV9 and TRBJ2-3, with D unresolved. V dropped 5 bases and J dropped 0 bases, with 16 bases sitting between them. The CDR3 covers 16 residues. Germline V lookup: CDR1 SGDLS, CDR2 YYNGEE. In nucleotides, the CDR3 is TGTGCCAGCAGAGGAGCCCCGGGCGGAAGCACAGATACGCAGTATTTT. Its translation: CASRGAPGGSTDTQYF.

This clonotype was seen only a few times. V gene TRBV5-1 combines with J gene TRBJ2-2, with 7 bases fitting TRBD1. The CDR3 consists of 17 residues. From germline, CDR1 is SGHRS and CDR2 YFSETQ. The junction had 7 bases not matched to a gene; V was cut back by 1 base and J by 1 base. CDR3 nucleotides: TGCGCCAGCAGCTTGCCACCGGGACAGTGGAACACCGGGGAGCTGTTTTTT. Translation: CASSLPPGQWNTGELFF.

The chain links TRBV20-1 to TRBJ1-1; perhaps TRBD1 as D (6 bases). Germline V gives CDR1 DFQATT, CDR2 SNEGSKA (reference sequence). The CDR3 totals 13 residues. Trimming left V 1 base short and J 3 bases short, with 9 bases between. This chain's CDR3 is CSARGDMYTEAFF. For the CDR3, the DNA is TGCAGTGCTAGAGGGGACATGTACACTGAAGCTTTCTTT.

V is TRBV12-3 or TRBV12-4 and J is TRBJ1-5; D is unclear. The CDR3 sequence is 13 residues long. V was cut by 6 bases and J by 0 bases, with 6 bases left in between. CDR3 coding DNA: TGTGCCAGCAGATACTCTAGCAATCAGCCCCAGCATTTT. This encodes CASRYSSNQPQHF.

This clonotype occurred a few times. V is TRBV4-1 and J is TRBJ2-7; 7 nucleotides align to TRBD1. The CDR3 is 15 amino acids. V shed 0 bases and J 7 bases; nucleotides not matched to a gene: 9. Per germline, CDR1 MGHRA and CDR2 YSYEKL. CDR3 bases: TGCGCCAGCAGCCAAGAATTTTCGACAGGGCGAGAGCAGTACTTC. Translation gives CASSQEFSTGREQYF.

A few counts support this clonotype. The rearrangement uses TRBV29-1 and TRBJ2-3; TRBD1 matches at 7 bases. This CDR3 is built from 16 residues. Germline-derived CDR1 and CDR2 are SQVTM and ANQGSEA. Unmatched junction bases numbered 13, after V lost 7 bases and J lost 0 bases. The CDR3 protein is CSAHTQGPSSTDTQYF. The CDR3 nucleotides read TGCAGCGCCCATACACAGGGGCCCTCTAGCACAGATACGCAGTATTTT.

V gene TRBV28 combines with J gene TRBJ1-6; tentatively, D is TRBD1 (6 bases). Deletions cut 4 bases from V and 13 bases from J, with 11 bases between. Germline CDR1 MDHEN, CDR2 SYDVKM. The CDR3 covers 12 residues. In DNA form, the CDR3 reads TGTGCCAGCAGTTCAGGGGTCGGTCCCCTCCACTTT. It encodes CASSSGVGPLHF. Variable domain in full (rest from reference TRBV28 and TRBJ1-6): DVKVTQSSRYLVKRTGEKVFLECVQDMDHENMFWYRQDPGLGLRLIYFSYDVKMKEKGDIPEGYSVSREKKERFSLILESASTNQTSMYLCASSSGVGPLHFGNGTRLTVT.

This clonotype was recorded a few times. The chain recombines TRBV6-5 with TRBJ2-1; 7 bases align to TRBD2. Germline CDR1 reads MNHEY; CDR2 reads SVGAGI. The ends lost 4 bases at V and 6 bases at J; junction bases unmatched: 9. The CDR3 totals 15 residues. The CDR3 region is CASSSPGLRSNEQFF. CDR3 coding DNA: TGTGCCAGCAGTTCACCGGGACTAAGGAGCAATGAGCAGTTCTTC.

This clonotype occurred a few times. The chain is built from TRBV27 and TRBJ1-3; D remains ambiguous. The CDR3 is 13 amino acids. Trimming stripped 4 bases from V and 3 bases from J, with 7 bases between. CDR1 MNHEY and CDR2 SMNVEV come from the germline V gene (reference sequence). Written as DNA, the CDR3 is TGTGCCAGCAGTTCCCTTGTTGGAAACACCATATATTTT. It encodes CASSSLVGNTIYF.

The chain's CDR3 is CASSYDPKNIQYF. The CDR3 DNA reads as TGTGCCAGCAGTTACGATCCCAAAAACATTCAGTACTTC. This chain connects TRBV27 to TRBJ2-4, with D uncertain. V was trimmed by 4 bases and J by 2 bases, leaving 6 bases between them. The germline CDR1 and CDR2 sequences are MNHEY and SMNVEV (reference sequence). The CDR3 contains 13 residues.

The rearrangement joins TRBV29-1 to TRBJ1-1, with 7 bases aligning to TRBD1. Losses at the gene ends were 4 bases for V and 1 base for J; bases not matched to a gene: 9. CDR1 is SQVTM and CDR2 is ANQGSEA in the germline V gene. The CDR3 covers 15 residues. CDR3 sequence reads: CSVALSGQKNTEAFF. The CDR3, as DNA: TGCAGCGTTGCCCTGTCGGGACAGAAGAACACTGAAGCTTTCTTT.

A few counts support this clonotype. The CDR3 region is CASSQVTSGSYEQFF. The CDR3 DNA is TGTGCCAGCAGCCAGGTGACTAGCGGGAGCTATGAGCAGTTCTTC. The J gene is TRBJ2-1, the V gene TRBV14; 12 positions agree with TRBD2. The CDR3 has 15 residues. CDR1 is SGHDN and CDR2 is FVKESK in the germline V gene. Losses at the gene ends were 3 bases for V and 8 bases for J; bases not matched to a gene: 5.

This clonotype has at least ten counts. At one end, the junction sequence differs from germline, possibly due to a read error. The chain carries TRBV12-3 or TRBV12-4 and TRBJ2-3; no reliable D call. The CDR3 has 14 residues. DNA of the CDR3: TGTGCCAGCAGCTTAGGCTCGAGCACAGATACGCAGTATTTT. Translated, it gives CASSLGSSTDTQYF.

There are a few counts of this clonotype. The gene calls are TRBV3-1 and TRBJ1-6; D gene unclear. Germline lookup yields CDR1 LGHDT and CDR2 YNNKEL (reference sequence). The CDR3 runs to 12 residues. V shed 4 bases and J shed 9 bases, with 7 bases lying between them. CDR3 amino acids: CASSPGGSPLHF. CDR3 bases: TGTGCCAGCAGCCCCGGAGGTTCACCCCTCCACTTT.

CDR3 loop: CASSQSSNLPDQPQHF. For the CDR3, the DNA is TGTGCCAGCAGCCAAAGTTCAAATCTTCCCGATCAGCCCCAGCATTTT. J is TRBJ1-5 and V is TRBV3-1; the D is unclear. V was clipped by 2 bases and J by 5 bases, with 16 bases between them. There are 16 residues in the CDR3. The germline gives CDR1 LGHDT, CDR2 YNNKEL (reference sequence).

This clonotype showed up just a few times. The chain recombines TRBV15 with TRBJ1-5; D perhaps matches TRBD1 (5 bases). The germline gives CDR1 LNHNV, CDR2 YYDKDF (reference sequence). V was pared by 3 bases and J by 5 bases, with 5 bases between. The CDR3 is 12 amino acids. The CDR3 region is CATSRTDQPQHF. CDR3 bases: TGTGCCACCAGCAGGACAGATCAGCCCCAGCATTTT.